Presented here are 28 T cell receptor beta chains from one specimen sequenced in a study of T cells expressing NK-cell markers (dated by TCRdb to the early 2020s). The protocol used for the library was 5' RACE. Sequencing relied on an Illumina HiSeq 2000. The reads underwent TCRdb reprocessing, giving one record for each CDR3 protein sequence and no DNA. This sample's listing comprises approximately 440,000 distinct CDR3 sequences. The ten largest clones capture approximately 1.4% of the sample. Sequences were obtained from blood T cells: a sorted CD56 or NKG2C T cell subset, CD4+ or CD8+ T cells, or bulk PBMC T cells (not recorded which). These receptors originate from a woman aged 50 to 60 in good health. Donor details come from another sample of the same person, matched by shared clones.

The rearrangement joins TRBV5-1 to TRBJ2-1; TCRdb selects TRBD2, and the lack of DNA leaves this call unchecked. The CDR3 is 13 residues long. CDR1 and CDR2 from the germline V gene are SGHRS and YFSETQ. CDR3: CASSPGLRAEQFF.

The chain joins TRBV20-1 to TRBJ2-3; TCRdb indicates TRBD1, and absent DNA this call remains unverified. The CDR3 contains 15 residues. CDR1 DFQATT and CDR2 SNEGSKA come from the germline V gene (reference sequence). CDR3 residues: CSAKGGGGYTDTQYF.

The V gene is TRBV20-1, the J gene TRBJ1-1; TCRdb selects TRBD1, and the lack of DNA leaves this call unchecked. From germline, CDR1 is DFQATT and CDR2 SNEGSKA (reference sequence). CDR3 length equals 14 residues. CDR3 sequence reads: CSAKGGGGPTEAFF.

The chain is built from TRBV20-1 and TRBJ2-4; the D call of TRBD2 rests on TCRdb alone, since no DNA is present to check it. Germline loops: CDR1 DFQATT, CDR2 SNEGSKA (reference sequence). This CDR3 is built from 14 residues. This CDR3 is CSAGGLAGANIQYF.

The chain employs TRBV4-1 and TRBJ1-3. Germline V gene sequence: CDR1 MGHRA, CDR2 YSYEKL. CDR3 size: 13 residues. CDR3 sequence reads: CASSQLQGNTIYF.

This chain joins TRBV5-1 and TRBJ2-3; TCRdb proposes TRBD1, but this gene call is untestable without DNA. CDR3 length: 17 residues. Germline CDR1 and CDR2: SGHRS and YFSETQ. CDR3 region: CASSFLRQGRGTDTQYF.

The chain combines TRBV14 with TRBJ2-7. The CDR3 runs to 12 residues. Germline assignment: CDR1 SGHDN and CDR2 FVKESK. CDR3 region: CASSRPFYEQYF. Based on the CDR3 plus reference TRBV14 and TRBJ2-7, the full variable domain is EAGVTQFPSHSVIEKGQTVTLRCDPISGHDNLYWYRRVMGKEIKFLLHFVKESKQDESGMPNNRFLAERTGGTYSTLKVQPAELEDSGVYFCASSRPFYEQYFGPGTRLTVT.

V is TRBV7-9 and J is TRBJ1-1; TCRdb gives TRBD1 as the D gene, but with no DNA this cannot be confirmed. The germline CDR1 and CDR2 sequences are SEHNR and FQNEAQ (reference sequence). This CDR3 is 14 amino acids long. This CDR3 reads CASSLWGGDTEAFF. The whole variable domain, remainder taken from reference TRBV7-9 and TRBJ1-1, is DTGVSQNPRHKITKRGQNVTFRCDPISEHNRLYWYRQTLGQGPEFLTYFQNEAQLEKSRLLSDRFSAERPKGSFSTLEIQRTEQGDSAMYLCASSLWGGDTEAFFGQGTRLTVV.

This sequence joins TRBV4-1 and TRBJ2-5. The germline V gene has CDR1 MGHRA and CDR2 YSYEKL. This CDR3 has 15 residues. CDR3 protein: CASSQDLFGVGTQYF.

The rearrangement joins TRBV6-5 to TRBJ2-7; the D gene TCRdb calls, TRBD1, cannot be checked with no DNA. The germline V gene encodes CDR1 MNHEY and CDR2 SVGAGI. The CDR3 has 16 residues. This chain's CDR3 is CASSRRGTGGSYEQYF.

The chain links TRBV20-1 to TRBJ2-4; absent DNA, TCRdb's TRBD2 call cannot be checked. CDR1 and CDR2 (germline): DFQATT, SNEGSKA (reference sequence). The CDR3 has 13 residues. CDR3 sequence reads: CSAAAPRENIQYF.

V gene TRBV29-1 combines with J gene TRBJ2-5; absent DNA, TCRdb's TRBD1 call cannot be checked. Germline values: CDR1 SQVTM, CDR2 ANQGSEA. This CDR3 is built from 13 residues. This chain's CDR3 is CSVAGQGLETQYF.

The V and J genes are TRBV10-3 and TRBJ2-5; the TCRdb call, TRBD1, lacks DNA for checking. Germline CDR1 is ENHRY and CDR2 is SYGVKD. The CDR3 has 15 amino acids. The CDR3 protein is CATVPGRDLGETQYF.

CDR3 loop: CASSWDGNTGELFF. The rearrangement uses TRBV5-1 and TRBJ2-2. Per the germline V gene, CDR1 is SGHRS and CDR2 is YFSETQ. The CDR3 is 14 residues long.

J is TRBJ1-2 and V is TRBV5-1; TCRdb outputs TRBD1, but without DNA this stays unchecked. CDR3 length equals 13 residues. CDR1 and CDR2 (germline): SGHRS, YFSETQ. The CDR3 sequence: CASSLDLGGGYTF.

The J gene is TRBJ2-1, the V gene TRBV6-1; TCRdb proposes TRBD2, but this gene call is untestable without DNA. Germline V gene lookup returns CDR1 MNHNS and CDR2 SASEGT. The CDR3 length is 18 residues. The CDR3 region is CASSKGEVGGLLNNEQFF.

V and J are TRBV14 and TRBJ2-3. CDR3 length equals 14 residues. Germline V lookup: CDR1 SGHDN, CDR2 FVKESK. CDR3 region: CASSQVRLSDTQYF.

The chain couples TRBV15 to TRBJ1-5. Germline assignment: CDR1 LNHNV and CDR2 YYDKDF (reference sequence). This CDR3 has 13 residues. The CDR3 sequence is CATSRGSGRPQHF.

V and J are TRBV6-5 and TRBJ2-1; TCRdb's assignment of TRBD2 cannot be checked, as there is no DNA. Germline assignment: CDR1 MNHEY and CDR2 SVGAGI. The CDR3 has 13 residues. CDR3 sequence reads: CASSRGGNLEQFF.

The chain links TRBV5-8 to TRBJ1-1; the D call of TRBD1 rests on TCRdb alone, since no DNA is present to check it. In germline, CDR1 is SGHTS, CDR2 YDEGEE. This CDR3 has 14 residues. The CDR3 sequence is CASRFPWGNTEAFF.

The chain combines TRBV7-2 with TRBJ2-5. Germline CDR1 and CDR2: SGHTA and FQGNSA. The CDR3 sequence is 14 residues long. Here the CDR3 reads CASSLAAQEQTQYF. Variable domain in full (rest from reference TRBV7-2 and TRBJ2-5): GAGVSQSPSNKVTEKGKDVELRCDPISGHTALYWYRQSLGQGLEFLIYFQGNSAPDKSGLPSDRFSAERTGGSVSTLTIQRTQQEDSAVYLCASSLAAQEQTQYFGPGTRLLVL.

The rearrangement links TRBV20-1 to TRBJ1-2. This CDR3 comprises 14 residues. From germline, CDR1 is DFQATT and CDR2 SNEGSKA (reference sequence). CDR3: CSATSQAWNYGYTF.

The J gene is TRBJ2-5, the V gene TRBV4-1; TCRdb proposes TRBD1, but this gene call is untestable without DNA. The CDR3 covers 16 residues. Germline CDR1 and CDR2: MGHRA and YSYEKL. This CDR3 is CASSQEPGTRIRSQYF.

This chain joins TRBV5-1 and TRBJ2-3. The V gene's germline CDR1 is SGHRS and CDR2 YFSETQ. The CDR3 covers 15 residues. CDR3 sequence: CASSFGLVGTDTQYF. Complete variable domain (other parts from reference TRBV5-1 and TRBJ2-3): KAGVTQTPRYLIKTRGQQVTLSCSPISGHRSVSWYQQTPGQGLQFLFEYFSETQRNKGNFPGRFSGRQFSNSRSEMNVSTLELGDSALYLCASSFGLVGTDTQYFGPGTRLTVL.

The CDR3 loop is CASSLGRFGQIYGYTF. V gene TRBV7-8 combines with J gene TRBJ1-2; the TCRdb D gene call, TRBD1, has no DNA to confirm it. This CDR3 spans 16 amino acids. Germline lookup yields CDR1 SGHVS and CDR2 FQNEAQ. Based on the CDR3 plus reference TRBV7-8 and TRBJ1-2, the full variable domain is GAGVSQSPRYKVAKRGQDVALRCDPISGHVSLFWYQQALGQGPEFLTYFQNEAQLDKSGLPSDRFFAERPEGSVSTLKIQRTQQEDSAVYLCASSLGRFGQIYGYTFGSGTRLTVV.

V gene TRBV5-1 combines with J gene TRBJ2-5; TCRdb indicates TRBD1, and absent DNA this call remains unverified. The germline V gene encodes CDR1 SGHRS and CDR2 YFSETQ. The CDR3 consists of 14 residues. The CDR3 sequence is CASRTGGAGETQYF.

The V call is TRBV12-3 or TRBV12-4, the J call TRBJ2-3; without DNA, the TCRdb call of TRBD1 cannot be checked. The CDR3 covers 17 residues. The CDR3 sequence is CASSFPGSHEITDTQYF.

The chain uses TRBV20-1 and TRBJ2-3; TCRdb indicates TRBD2, and absent DNA this call remains unverified. The CDR3 has 12 residues. Germline CDR1 DFQATT, CDR2 SNEGSKA (reference sequence). The CDR3 is CSGRESTDTQYF.